The rows below give T cell receptor beta chains drawn from one sample of a study of T cells in Graves' hyperthyroidism and ophthalmopathy. From the multiplex PCR reads, TCRdb called clonotypes with MiXCR, one entry per CDR3 protein. The sample comprises about 640,000 distinct CDR3 sequences, under 25% of which are singletons, and 34% rests with the top ten. The sequenced sample consisted of blood. The receptors stem from a man aged 25-45 years with Graves' ophthalmopathy. CDR3s include the opening cysteine and the closing phenylalanine or tryptophan. Each record gives: D gene, clone size, V gene, J gene, CDR3 protein, CDR3 DNA. The D gene is left open where the match is weak. Only some rows state a clone size, as once, few, many or a class for expanded clones.

D gene: TRBD2
clone size: few
V gene: TRBV3-1
J gene: TRBJ2-5
CDR3 protein: CASSQSSGGIQETQYF
CDR3 DNA: TGTGCCAGCAGCCAATCGTCGGGAGGGATCCAAGAGACCCAGTACTTC

D gene: .
clone size: .
V gene: TRBV24-1
J gene: TRBJ2-2
CDR3 protein: CATSDSGGELFF
CDR3 DNA: TGTGCCACCAGTGATTCTGGGGGGGAGCTGTTTTTT

D gene: TRBD1
clone size: few
V gene: TRBV2
J gene: TRBJ2-7
CDR3 protein: CAGSFRGRYEQYF
CDR3 DNA: TGTGCCGGGAGTTTCAGGGGGCGGTACGAGCAGTACTTC

D gene: TRBD2
clone size: few
V gene: TRBV28
J gene: TRBJ2-1
CDR3 protein: CASSLKVLAGYNEQFF
CDR3 DNA: TGTGCCAGCAGTTTAAAAGTACTAGCGGGCTACAATGAGCAGTTCTTC

D gene: TRBD2
clone size: .
V gene: TRBV20-1
J gene: TRBJ2-4
CDR3 protein: CSARLSSGRRGGIAKNIQYF
CDR3 DNA: TGCAGTGCTAGGCTCTCTAGCGGGAGGCGGGGGGGAATAGCCAAAAACATTCAGTACTTC

D gene: .
clone size: few
V gene: TRBV7-9
J gene: TRBJ1-5
CDR3 protein: CASGGAQPQHF
CDR3 DNA: TGTGCCAGCGGGGGGGCTCAGCCCCAGCATTTT

D gene: .
clone size: .
V gene: TRBV5-6
J gene: TRBJ1-1
CDR3 protein: CASSLGGAKYTNTEAFF
CDR3 DNA: TGTGCCAGCAGCTTGGGAGGGGCGAAATATACGAACACTGAAGCTTTCTTT

D gene: TRBD2
clone size: few
V gene: TRBV20-1
J gene: TRBJ2-5
CDR3 protein: CSASSVFSSGGYPQETQYF
CDR3 DNA: TGCAGTGCTTCCAGCGTTTTTAGTAGCGGGGGTTACCCTCAAGAGACCCAGTACTTC

D gene: TRBD2
clone size: many
V gene: TRBV11-2
J gene: TRBJ2-2
CDR3 protein: CASSLELAGAFGTGELFF
CDR3 DNA: TGTGCCAGCAGCTTAGAACTAGCGGGAGCGTTTGGCACCGGGGAGCTGTTTTTT

D gene: TRBD2
clone size: many
V gene: TRBV6-4
J gene: TRBJ2-5
CDR3 protein: CASSATSGSQETQYF
CDR3 DNA: TGTGCCAGCAGTGCGACTAGCGGGAGCCAAGAGACCCAGTACTTC

D gene: .
clone size: few
V gene: TRBV6-5
J gene: TRBJ1-2
CDR3 protein: CASSYSSVHGYGYTF
CDR3 DNA: TGTGCCAGCAGTTACTCCTCGGTACATGGCTATGGCTACACCTTC

D gene: .
clone size: many
V gene: TRBV5-1
J gene: TRBJ2-1
CDR3 protein: CASSRSGYNEQFF
CDR3 DNA: TGTGCCAGCAGCCGTAGCGGCTACAATGAGCAGTTCTTC

D gene: TRBD2
clone size: .
V gene: TRBV2
J gene: TRBJ2-7
CDR3 protein: CASSGEGLAENYEQYF
CDR3 DNA: TGTGCCAGCAGTGGGGAAGGGCTAGCGGAGAACTACGAGCAGTACTTC

D gene: .
clone size: .
V gene: TRBV28
J gene: TRBJ1-2
CDR3 protein: CASSLVRRGSNYGFTF
CDR3 DNA: TGTGCCAGCAGTTTAGTCCGCCGGGGCTCTAACTATGGCTTCACCTTC

D gene: .
clone size: .
V gene: TRBV29-1
J gene: TRBJ1-2
CDR3 protein: CSVRSRDLGYTF
CDR3 DNA: TGCAGCGTTCGGTCCCGCGACTTGGGCTACACCTTC

D gene: .
clone size: .
V gene: TRBV20-1
J gene: TRBJ2-5
CDR3 protein: CSATKGEETQYF
CDR3 DNA: TGCAGTGCTACTAAGGGCGAAGAGACCCAGTACTTC

D gene: .
clone size: .
V gene: TRBV5-1
J gene: TRBJ1-2
CDR3 protein: CASSPWGGLSNGYTF
CDR3 DNA: TGCGCCAGCAGCCCTTGGGGGGGGTTGAGTAATGGCTACACCTTC

D gene: TRBD1
clone size: .
V gene: TRBV27
J gene: TRBJ2-2
CDR3 protein: CASRFRTGVNTGELFF
CDR3 DNA: TGTGCCAGCAGATTCCGGACAGGGGTGAACACCGGGGAGCTGTTTTTT

D gene: TRBD2
clone size: few
V gene: TRBV28
J gene: TRBJ2-4
CDR3 protein: CASSLGGVTLAKNIQYF
CDR3 DNA: TGTGCCAGCAGTTTAGGGGGGGTCACCCTAGCCAAAAACATTCAGTACTTC

D gene: TRBD1
clone size: .
V gene: TRBV5-1
J gene: TRBJ1-3
CDR3 protein: CASSSDRANTIYF
CDR3 DNA: TGCGCCAGCAGCTCGGACAGGGCCAACACCATATATTTT

D gene: .
clone size: .
V gene: TRBV6-9
J gene: TRBJ2-1
CDR3 protein: CASSYPYGEQFF
CDR3 DNA: TGTGCCAGCAGTTACCCCTATGGTGAGCAGTTCTTC

D gene: TRBD2
clone size: many
V gene: TRBV28
J gene: TRBJ2-3
CDR3 protein: CASRSVAGVIREGSVTDTQYF
CDR3 DNA: TGTGCCAGCCGATCCGTGGCGGGAGTGATTCGTGAGGGGTCAGTCACAGATACGCAGTATTTT

D gene: TRBD2
clone size: few
V gene: TRBV20-1
J gene: TRBJ2-1
CDR3 protein: CSARDPAAGVGYNEQFF
CDR3 DNA: TGCAGTGCTAGAGATCCGGCAGCGGGAGTGGGGTACAATGAGCAGTTCTTC